The 18 T cell receptor beta chains given below trace back to one sample, sequenced in a study of shared clonotypes between healthy human individuals. Assay: immunoSEQ multiplex PCR; the TCRdb copy retains only in-frame clones and omits some. In the table there are some 600,000 clones, about 95% of which are singletons. Naive CD8 populations comprised CD45RO-negative cells positively selected for CCR7, excluding terminally differentiated effector memory CD45RA+ cells. Input material: naive CD8+ T cells sorted from blood. Receptors were obtained from a woman between 25 and 40 years old in good health.

This clone was seen only once. The gene calls are TRBV28 and TRBJ1-2, with a possible D match to TRBD1 (5 bases). V was trimmed by 2 bases and J by 2 bases, leaving 9 bases between them. The CDR3 loop spans 14 amino acids. Germline lookup yields CDR1 MDHEN and CDR2 SYDVKM. CDR3 region: CASSLVGGNYGYTF. DNA for the CDR3: TGTGCCAGCAGTTTAGTGGGGGGGAACTATGGCTACACCTTC.

A single count supports this clone. The rearrangement links TRBV7-9 to TRBJ2-5; TRBD2 matches 8 bases. Unmatched junction bases numbered 4, after V lost 2 bases and J lost 5 bases. The CDR3 covers 14 residues. Germline CDR1 is SEHNR and CDR2 is FQNEAQ (reference sequence). CDR3 protein: CASSLSGSKETQYF. For the CDR3, the DNA is TGTGCCAGCAGCTTAAGCGGGAGTAAGGAGACCCAGTACTTC.

V is TRBV4-1 and J is TRBJ1-2; D unclear. Germline V gene data show CDR1 as MGHRA and CDR2 as YSYEKL. CDR3 size: 16 residues. V was trimmed by 1 base and J by 2 bases, leaving 14 bases between them. This CDR3 reads CASSQVYIGMNYGYTF. The CDR3 nucleotides are TGCGCCAGCAGCCAAGTGTATATAGGGATGAACTATGGCTACACCTTC.

Of note for this clone: Other DNA sequences in this sample translate to the same CDR3. The genes are TRBV5-1 and TRBJ2-1; either TRBD1 or TRBD2 may fit D (6 bases each). CDR1 is SGHRS and CDR2 is YFSETQ in the germline V gene. The CDR3 has 15 amino acids. V was cut by 0 bases and J by 2 bases, with 9 bases left in between. The CDR3 loop reads CASSLVGGPYNEQFF. In DNA, the CDR3 is TGCGCCAGCAGCTTGGTGGGGGGCCCCTACAATGAGCAGTTCTTC.

V is TRBV7-9 and J is TRBJ2-3; D gene ambiguous. The CDR3 has 12 residues. Trimming removed 6 bases at V and 6 bases at J, with 10 bases between. Germline CDR1 SEHNR, CDR2 FQNEAQ (reference sequence). In DNA, the CDR3 is TGTGCCAGCAGGGAGATTGGGGATACGCAGTATTTT. This encodes CASREIGDTQYF. The full variable domain, rest sourced from reference TRBV7-9 and TRBJ2-3, is DTGVSQNPRHKITKRGQNVTFRCDPISEHNRLYWYRQTLGQGPEFLTYFQNEAQLEKSRLLSDRFSAERPKGSFSTLEIQRTEQGDSAMYLCASREIGDTQYFGPGTRLTVL.

This clone was detected only once. V usage is TRBV9 and J usage is TRBJ2-2; TRBD1 aligns across 9 bases. V lost 1 base to trimming and J lost 6 bases; unmatched junction nucleotides: 7. This CDR3 contains 16 residues. Germline V gives CDR1 SGDLS, CDR2 YYNGEE. The CDR3 DNA is TGTGCCAGCAGCGTAACCGGGACAGGGTTCCCCGGGGAGCTGTTTTTT. It translates to CASSVTGTGFPGELFF.

The count of this clone is one. The rearrangement uses TRBV27 and TRBJ2-7; a weak D match, TRBD1 (7 bases). Per germline, CDR1 MNHEY and CDR2 SMNVEV (reference sequence). The V end was cut by 10 bases, the J end by 0 bases, with 13 bases between. The CDR3 consists of 13 residues. CDR3 sequence (DNA): TGTGCCACCACGGGGGACAGCTCCTACGAGCAGTACTTC. Translating it yields CATTGDSSYEQYF.

J is TRBJ2-5 and V is TRBV5-4; TRBD1 aligns across 7 bases. This CDR3 contains 14 residues. Germline V gene data show CDR1 as SGHNT and CDR2 as YYREEE (reference sequence). Losses at the gene ends were 2 bases for V and 5 bases for J; bases not matched to a gene: 6. The CDR3 nucleotides are TGTGCCAGCAGCTTTGCAGGGGGAGTGGAGACCCAGTACTTC. As protein: CASSFAGGVETQYF.

This CDR3 is CASSTGTGSYEQYF. The CDR3 DNA reads as TGTGCCAGCAGCACCGGGACAGGCTCCTACGAGCAGTACTTC. The gene calls are TRBV9 and TRBJ2-7; 8 bases line up with TRBD1. The CDR3 is 14 residues long. Looked up from germline, CDR1 is SGDLS and CDR2 is YYNGEE. V dropped 4 bases and J dropped 0; count of bases not matched to a gene: 3.

This chain connects TRBV19 to TRBJ2-7, with D perhaps being TRBD1 or TRBD2 (5 bases each). With 6 bases removed from V and 2 bases from J, the gap between germline ends came to 14 bases. This CDR3 contains 14 residues. Germline loops: CDR1 LNHDA, CDR2 SQIVND (reference sequence). The DNA for the CDR3 is TGTGCCAGTAGCTGGGGGAGCGGAGCCTACGAGCAGTACTTC. It yields the protein CASSWGSGAYEQYF.

This sequence joins TRBV5-1 and TRBJ2-7; tentatively, D is TRBD2 (5 bases). Germline CDR1 SGHRS, CDR2 YFSETQ. There are 13 residues in the CDR3. V dropped 2 bases and J dropped 5 bases, with 11 bases sitting between them. This chain's CDR3 is CASSFGVGDEQYF. In DNA, the CDR3 is TGCGCCAGCAGCTTCGGTGTCGGGGACGAGCAGTACTTC.

The chain uses TRBV27 and TRBJ1-4; no clear D. This CDR3 spans 15 amino acids. V lost 5 bases and J 3 bases, leaving 13 bases between the germline ends. Germline lookup yields CDR1 MNHEY and CDR2 SMNVEV (reference sequence). The CDR3 DNA sequence: TGTGCCAGCAGTCCCCTGCAGATCCCTAATGAAAAACTGTTTTTT. Protein sequence: CASSPLQIPNEKLFF.

V is TRBV28 and J is TRBJ2-1; D is possibly TRBD2 (5 bases). The CDR3 is 14 residues long. Trimming left V 6 bases short and J 8 bases short, with 17 bases between. Germline assignment: CDR1 MDHEN and CDR2 SYDVKM. CDR3 bases: TGTGCCAGCAGAAATCTGGGAGCCTTCGATGAGCAGTTCTTC. Translating it yields CASRNLGAFDEQFF.

The J gene is TRBJ1-6, the V gene TRBV28; 8 positions agree with TRBD1. CDR1 MDHEN and CDR2 SYDVKM come from the germline V gene. V lost 3 bases, J lost 4 bases, and 17 bases stayed unmatched. The CDR3 consists of 20 residues. The CDR3 reads CASSFRTRTLDRGYNSPLHF. Here the CDR3 DNA reads TGTGCCAGCAGTTTCCGGACCCGTACATTAGACAGGGGTTATAATTCACCCCTCCACTTT.

The chain recombines TRBV2 with TRBJ2-1; maybe TRBD2 (6 bases). Trimming shortened V by 9 bases and J by 5 bases, and 14 bases separated the two germline ends. The CDR3 has 13 amino acids. Germline CDR1 is SNHLY and CDR2 is FYNNEI. CDR3 nucleotides: TGTGCCAGTCCTATGGGGGGACACAATGAGCAGTTCTTC. Translating it yields CASPMGGHNEQFF.

V is TRBV2 and J is TRBJ2-5; D is perhaps TRBD2 (5 bases). Germline V gives CDR1 SNHLY, CDR2 FYNNEI. The CDR3 runs to 15 residues. Trimming shortened V by 2 bases and J by 2 bases, and 12 bases separated the two germline ends. The CDR3 coding sequence is TGTGCCAGCAGTGAAACAGCGGTGAATCAAGAGACCCAGTACTTC. This sequence encodes CASSETAVNQETQYF.

V and J are TRBV27 and TRBJ1-5; 8 bases align to TRBD1. CDR3 size: 14 residues. The J segment lost 1 base and the V segment lost 8 bases, leaving 4 bases of the junction unmatched. In germline, CDR1 is MNHEY, CDR2 SMNVEV (reference sequence). DNA for the CDR3: TGTGCCAGCGCTTCAGGGGGCAGCAATCAGCCCCAGCATTTT. Protein sequence: CASASGGSNQPQHF.

The rearrangement joins TRBV11-2 to TRBJ2-7; 7 bases fit TRBD2. CDR3 length: 13 residues. V was clipped by 6 bases and J by 4 bases; unmatched bases: 6. CDR1 is SGHAT, CDR2 FQNNGV, per germline. CDR3 nucleotides: TGTGCCAGCAGGTGGCTGGGGGGGTACGAGCAGTACTTC. The encoded protein is CASRWLGGYEQYF.